The rows below give T cell receptor beta chains drawn from one sample of a study. TCRdb reprocessed the RT-PCR reads via MiXCR and lists one record per CDR3 protein. Of around 700,000 distinct CDR3 sequences listed, 12% to 15% are singletons. The specimen was memory CD4+ T cells from blood. These receptors all stem from a female donor in good health, serving as a healthy control. Both conserved end residues are part of each CDR3. The D gene is left open where the match is weak. Part of the rows lack a size; the others show once, few, many or a class for expanded clones.

CDR3: CSARDRTGPGNTIYF
DNA: TGCAGTGCTAGAGATCGGACAGGACCCGGAAACACCATATATTTT
D: TRBD1
size: -
J: TRBJ1-3
V: TRBV20-1

CDR3: CASSPHPLTDTQYF
DNA: TGTGCCAGCTCACCACACCCCCTGACAGATACGCAGTATTTT
D: -
size: few
J: TRBJ2-3
V: TRBV18

CDR3: CASSEANSGLNEQFF
DNA: TGTGCCAGCAGTGAGGCAAATAGCGGGCTGAATGAGCAGTTCTTC
D: TRBD2
size: few
J: TRBJ2-1
V: TRBV25-1

CDR3: CASSSFAGVGETQYF
DNA: TGCGCCAGCAGCTCGTTTGCGGGAGTAGGGGAGACCCAGTACTTC
D: TRBD2
size: few
J: TRBJ2-5
V: TRBV5-1

CDR3: CASSLTDLSIQYF
DNA: TGTGCCAGCAGCCTGACAGATTTGAGCATTCAGTACTTC
D: -
size: many
J: TRBJ2-4
V: TRBV7-2

CDR3: CASSLGQRYSPLHF
DNA: TGTGCCAGCAGCTTAGGACAGAGGTATTCACCCCTCCACTTT
D: -
size: many
J: TRBJ1-6
V: TRBV7-2

CDR3: CASSLETGVNTGELFF
DNA: TGTGCCAGCAGCTTGGAGACAGGGGTTAACACCGGGGAGCTGTTTTTT
D: TRBD1
size: many
J: TRBJ2-2
V: TRBV5-6

CDR3: CATSRDRGGLPYEQYF
DNA: TGTGCCACCAGCAGAGATAGAGGCGGCCTTCCCTACGAGCAGTACTTC
D: -
size: -
J: TRBJ2-7
V: TRBV15

CDR3: CATSPGSLYEQYF
DNA: TGTGCCACCAGTCCGGGAAGCCTATACGAGCAGTACTTC
D: -
size: many
J: TRBJ2-7
V: TRBV24-1

CDR3: CASYPLGRGDGYTF
DNA: TGTGCCAGCTATCCCCTCGGCCGGGGGGATGGCTACACCTTC
D: -
size: -
J: TRBJ1-2
V: TRBV6-2/TRBV6-3

CDR3: CASSYRIGQGSSYEQYF
DNA: TGTGCCAGCAGCTACCGGATCGGACAGGGGAGCTCCTACGAGCAGTACTTC
D: TRBD1
size: many
J: TRBJ2-7
V: TRBV7-2

CDR3: CSARLSGGGETQYF
DNA: TGCAGCGCCCGACTAAGCGGGGGGGGAGAGACCCAGTACTTC
D: TRBD2
size: -
J: TRBJ2-5
V: TRBV29-1

CDR3: CAISEWGNTIYF
DNA: TGTGCCATCAGTGAGTGGGGAAACACCATATATTTT
D: -
size: few
J: TRBJ1-3
V: TRBV10-3

CDR3: CASSLGAGTGEQFF
DNA: TGCGCCAGCAGCTTGGGAGCGGGGACCGGGGAGCAGTTCTTC
D: TRBD2
size: -
J: TRBJ2-1
V: TRBV5-1

CDR3: CASSLWGTRAHTIYF
DNA: TGTGCCAGCAGTTTATGGGGGACGCGAGCCCACACCATATATTTT
D: -
size: -
J: TRBJ1-3
V: TRBV28

CDR3: CASSLLVGSSGEQYF
DNA: TGCGCCAGCAGTCTCCTAGTTGGGAGCTCGGGTGAGCAGTACTTC
D: -
size: -
J: TRBJ2-7
V: TRBV5-1

CDR3: CASSELSRGQETQYF
DNA: TGTGCCAGCAGCGAACTTAGTAGGGGACAAGAGACCCAGTACTTC
D: -
size: -
J: TRBJ2-5
V: TRBV11-2

CDR3: CSAREFGPQETQYF
DNA: TGCAGTGCTAGAGAGTTTGGGCCACAAGAGACCCAGTACTTC
D: -
size: few
J: TRBJ2-5
V: TRBV20-1

CDR3: CASSRRGPDGEQYF
DNA: TGTGCCAGCTCACGGAGGGGACCGGATGGCGAGCAGTACTTC
D: -
size: -
J: TRBJ2-7
V: TRBV18

CDR3: CASSLTPVGSDTQYF
DNA: TGTGCCAGCAGCTTAACTCCGGTGGGGTCTGATACGCAGTATTTT
D: -
size: few
J: TRBJ2-3
V: TRBV7-3

CDR3: CASSLAFAETQYF
DNA: TGCGCCAGCAGCTTGGCTTTCGCGGAGACCCAGTACTTC
D: -
size: -
J: TRBJ2-5
V: TRBV5-1

CDR3: CASSLDHRDFDYEQYF
DNA: TGCGCCAGCAGCTTGGACCACAGGGACTTTGACTACGAGCAGTACTTC
D: -
size: few
J: TRBJ2-7
V: TRBV5-1

CDR3: CASSLGQEAEQFF
DNA: TGCGCCAGCAGCCTGGGACAGGAGGCTGAGCAGTTCTTC
D: TRBD1
size: many
J: TRBJ2-1
V: TRBV5-1

CDR3: CASSAGTVEGETQYF
DNA: TGTGCCAGCAGTGCCGGGACAGTAGAGGGTGAGACCCAGTACTTC
D: TRBD1
size: few
J: TRBJ2-5
V: TRBV6-1